These T cell receptor beta chains were read from a single sample in a study of blood T cells in healthy people across ages. TCRdb passed the 5' RACE reads through MiXCR, listing each CDR3 protein once. The data hold 800,000 to 1,300,000 distinct CDR3 sequences, with about 25% observed a single time. These same data were also listed under a study on T cells of mothers and their children.

The sequenced sample consisted of blood. These receptors were obtained from a girl aged 2-10 years in good health. Each CDR3 is given with its conserved first and last residue. Each record gives: D gene, J gene, V gene, clone size, CDR3 DNA, CDR3 protein. D genes are given only for firm matches. Size values are once, few and many counts, or a class for expanded clones, and some rows have none.

d_gene: -; j_gene: TRBJ2-2; v_gene: TRBV15; abundance: few; CDR3nt: TGTGCCACCAGCAGAGATCTCGGTTCGACCGGGGAGCTGTTTTTT; CDR3aa: CATSRDLGSTGELFF
d_gene: -; j_gene: TRBJ1-2; v_gene: TRBV15; abundance: few; CDR3nt: TGTGCCACCAATCGGCTGGATCGCGGCTATGGCTACACCTTC; CDR3aa: CATNRLDRGYGYTF
d_gene: TRBD1; j_gene: TRBJ1-4; v_gene: TRBV11-2; abundance: -; CDR3nt: TGTGCCAGCAGCTTGACATACTCGGGACAGCTGTTTTTT; CDR3aa: CASSLTYSGQLFF
d_gene: -; j_gene: TRBJ2-7; v_gene: TRBV27; abundance: few; CDR3nt: TGTGCCAGCAGTAATCTAAATTCACCCTACGAGCAGTACTTC; CDR3aa: CASSNLNSPYEQYF
d_gene: TRBD2; j_gene: TRBJ2-6; v_gene: TRBV5-1; abundance: few; CDR3nt: TGCGCCAGCAGCCTACCCGGGACTACGTCGGGGTCTGGGGCCAACGTCCTGACTTTC; CDR3aa: CASSLPGTTSGSGANVLTF
d_gene: -; j_gene: TRBJ2-3; v_gene: TRBV3-1; abundance: few; CDR3nt: TGTGCCAGCAGCGCAACTAAGGGACTCACAGATACGCAGTATTTT; CDR3aa: CASSATKGLTDTQYF
d_gene: -; j_gene: TRBJ2-7; v_gene: TRBV7-2; abundance: -; CDR3nt: TGCGCCAGCAGCCAAGATTGGGAGTTCGGATACGAGCAGTACTTC; CDR3aa: CASSQDWEFGYEQYF
d_gene: TRBD1; j_gene: TRBJ1-4; v_gene: TRBV7-2; abundance: -; CDR3nt: TGTGCCAGCAGCTTCACAGGGGCGAGTGAAAAACTGTTTTTT; CDR3aa: CASSFTGASEKLFF
d_gene: -; j_gene: TRBJ1-2; v_gene: TRBV9; abundance: -; CDR3nt: TGTGCCAGCAGCGGCCGGGGAGCCTATGGCTACACCTTC; CDR3aa: CASSGRGAYGYTF
d_gene: -; j_gene: TRBJ2-3; v_gene: TRBV6-5; abundance: -; CDR3nt: TGTGCCAGCAGCGTTATCGGGGCAGATACGCAGTATTTT; CDR3aa: CASSVIGADTQYF
d_gene: TRBD1; j_gene: TRBJ2-5; v_gene: TRBV12-3/TRBV12-4; abundance: -; CDR3nt: TGTGCCAGCAGTTCCCCGACAGGGGGCAGGGGAGAGACCCAGTACTTC; CDR3aa: CASSSPTGGRGETQYF
d_gene: -; j_gene: TRBJ2-5; v_gene: TRBV11-2; abundance: -; CDR3nt: TGTGCCAGCAGCTCTAGGGGATTGGGAGGTCCGCCTCGAGCGTACTTC; CDR3aa: CASSSRGLGGPPRAYF
d_gene: -; j_gene: TRBJ2-1; v_gene: TRBV20-1; abundance: -; CDR3nt: TGCAGTGCTAGTCCGCTAGATTACAATGAGCAGTTCTTC; CDR3aa: CSASPLDYNEQFF
d_gene: -; j_gene: TRBJ1-5; v_gene: TRBV7-9; abundance: few; CDR3nt: TGTGCCAGCAGCTTAGGCAGGGAGACCGACTATAGCAATCAGCCCCAGCATTTT; CDR3aa: CASSLGRETDYSNQPQHF
d_gene: -; j_gene: TRBJ2-5; v_gene: TRBV9; abundance: few; CDR3nt: TGTGCCAGCAGCGTATCCCACGGGGAGTTTCAAGGGGAGCAGTACTTC; CDR3aa: CASSVSHGEFQGEQYF
d_gene: -; j_gene: TRBJ2-5; v_gene: TRBV12-3/TRBV12-4; abundance: -; CDR3nt: TGTGCCAGCAGTTTTGGGAACGAGTTCACCCAGTACTTC; CDR3aa: CASSFGNEFTQYF
d_gene: TRBD2; j_gene: TRBJ2-1; v_gene: TRBV27; abundance: few; CDR3nt: TGTGCCAGCAGTGGAGGGACTAGCGCATACAATGAGCAGTTCTTC; CDR3aa: CASSGGTSAYNEQFF
d_gene: -; j_gene: TRBJ2-1; v_gene: TRBV20-1; abundance: -; CDR3nt: TGCAGTGCTAGAGCAGGCGTAGGCAATGAGCAGTTCTTC; CDR3aa: CSARAGVGNEQFF
d_gene: -; j_gene: TRBJ2-6; v_gene: TRBV12-3/TRBV12-4; abundance: few; CDR3nt: TGTGCCAGCAGTTTCCGGGACCCCTCCCGGGTTGCCAACGTCCTGACTTTC; CDR3aa: CASSFRDPSRVANVLTF
d_gene: TRBD1; j_gene: TRBJ1-1; v_gene: TRBV7-2; abundance: few; CDR3nt: TGTGCCAGCAGCTCCCTCGGACAGGGTGGGACTGAAGCTTTCTTT; CDR3aa: CASSSLGQGGTEAFF
d_gene: TRBD2; j_gene: TRBJ2-4; v_gene: TRBV12-3/TRBV12-4; abundance: -; CDR3nt: TGTGCAAGCAGTTTAGGACTAGCGTCAAACATTCAGTACTTC; CDR3aa: CASSLGLASNIQYF
d_gene: TRBD1; j_gene: TRBJ1-4; v_gene: TRBV28; abundance: many; CDR3nt: TGTGCCAGCAGTAGGACAGGGGGCACTAATGAAAAACTGTTTTTT; CDR3aa: CASSRTGGTNEKLFF
d_gene: -; j_gene: TRBJ1-1; v_gene: TRBV29-1; abundance: -; CDR3nt: TGCAGCGTTGCCGGGCCGAACACTGAAGCTTTCTTT; CDR3aa: CSVAGPNTEAFF
d_gene: -; j_gene: TRBJ2-2; v_gene: TRBV5-1; abundance: -; CDR3nt: TGCGCCAGCAGCACGGACACCTACACCGGGGAGCTGTTTTTT; CDR3aa: CASSTDTYTGELFF
d_gene: TRBD2; j_gene: TRBJ2-1; v_gene: TRBV7-2; abundance: -; CDR3nt: TGTGCCAGCAACGTAGCGGGGACAAGCTCCTACAATGAGCAGTTCTTC; CDR3aa: CASNVAGTSSYNEQFF
d_gene: -; j_gene: TRBJ1-2; v_gene: TRBV20-1; abundance: few; CDR3nt: TGCAGTGCTAGAGATCCCAGGGGAGACGCCTATGGCTACACCTTC; CDR3aa: CSARDPRGDAYGYTF
d_gene: -; j_gene: TRBJ2-7; v_gene: TRBV6-2/TRBV6-3; abundance: -; CDR3nt: TGTGCCTCGGATGATGGTTCTCCAACCTACGAGCAGTACTTC; CDR3aa: CASDDGSPTYEQYF
d_gene: -; j_gene: TRBJ2-5; v_gene: TRBV28; abundance: few; CDR3nt: TGTGCCAGCATTCCCGGAGGGAGCCAAGAGACCCAGTACTTC; CDR3aa: CASIPGGSQETQYF
d_gene: -; j_gene: TRBJ2-1; v_gene: TRBV12-3/TRBV12-4; abundance: few; CDR3nt: TGTGCCAGCAGCCCCACCAGGGGACTCTACAATGAGCAGTTCTTC; CDR3aa: CASSPTRGLYNEQFF
d_gene: -; j_gene: TRBJ2-5; v_gene: TRBV6-5; abundance: few; CDR3nt: TGTGCCAGCACAACAGGGAGCTGGGAGACCCAGTACTTC; CDR3aa: CASTTGSWETQYF
d_gene: TRBD2; j_gene: TRBJ2-5; v_gene: TRBV7-9; abundance: few; CDR3nt: TGTGCCAGCAGCTTATTCCGGACTAGCGGGCCGGTTCAAGAGACCCAGTACTTC; CDR3aa: CASSLFRTSGPVQETQYF
d_gene: -; j_gene: TRBJ1-2; v_gene: TRBV29-1; abundance: -; CDR3nt: TGCAGCGCTGCAGGAGGAGACTATGGCTACACCTTC; CDR3aa: CSAAGGDYGYTF
d_gene: -; j_gene: TRBJ2-1; v_gene: TRBV20-1; abundance: -; CDR3nt: TGCAGTGCTGCTATCGGGGGACCCCTGGGGAATGAGCAGTTCTTC; CDR3aa: CSAAIGGPLGNEQFF
d_gene: -; j_gene: TRBJ1-1; v_gene: TRBV14; abundance: few; CDR3nt: TGTGCCAGCAGCCAAGGTCTCAGAAACACTGAAGCTTTCTTT; CDR3aa: CASSQGLRNTEAFF
d_gene: -; j_gene: TRBJ1-1; v_gene: TRBV12-3/TRBV12-4; abundance: few; CDR3nt: TGTGCCAGCACAGAGTTTTACACTGAAGCTTTCTTT; CDR3aa: CASTEFYTEAFF
d_gene: -; j_gene: TRBJ1-4; v_gene: TRBV9; abundance: -; CDR3nt: TGTGCCAGCAGCGGGAGGACACATAATGAAAAACTGTTTTTT; CDR3aa: CASSGRTHNEKLFF
d_gene: TRBD1; j_gene: TRBJ2-7; v_gene: TRBV10-1; abundance: -; CDR3nt: TGCGCCAGCAGGATCGGACAGGGGGCAAAGGAGTACTTC; CDR3aa: CASRIGQGAKEYF
d_gene: -; j_gene: TRBJ1-3; v_gene: TRBV20-1; abundance: few; CDR3nt: TGCAGTGCTAGAGAGGCGTTCTGGGACGACTCTGGAAACACCATATATTTT; CDR3aa: CSAREAFWDDSGNTIYF
d_gene: TRBD2; j_gene: TRBJ2-1; v_gene: TRBV28; abundance: few; CDR3nt: TGTGCCACCGGGAGGACTTCGGGACCCTCCTACAATGAGCAGTTCTTC; CDR3aa: CATGRTSGPSYNEQFF
d_gene: -; j_gene: TRBJ2-5; v_gene: TRBV6-2/TRBV6-3; abundance: many; CDR3nt: TGTGCCAGCAGTTACTTGGAGACCCAGTACTTC; CDR3aa: CASSYLETQYF
d_gene: -; j_gene: TRBJ2-7; v_gene: TRBV2; abundance: -; CDR3nt: TGTGCCAGCAGTGCCCCTGGGCGACAGTACTTC; CDR3aa: CASSAPGRQYF
d_gene: TRBD1; j_gene: TRBJ1-2; v_gene: TRBV7-9; abundance: -; CDR3nt: TGTGCCAGCAGCTTACTTTCGGGCAGGGGGCCCTCCTACTATGGCTACACCTTC; CDR3aa: CASSLLSGRGPSYYGYTF
d_gene: -; j_gene: TRBJ2-7; v_gene: TRBV27; abundance: few; CDR3nt: TGTGCCAGCAGTTTCAACCGGGCAGCGAATTACGAGCAGTACTTC; CDR3aa: CASSFNRAANYEQYF
d_gene: -; j_gene: TRBJ2-7; v_gene: TRBV24-1; abundance: -; CDR3nt: TGTGCCACCAGTACGTCAGGGACCTACGAGCAGTACTTC; CDR3aa: CATSTSGTYEQYF
d_gene: TRBD1; j_gene: TRBJ2-2; v_gene: TRBV27; abundance: -; CDR3nt: TGTGCCAGCAGTTTATCGACAGGGCAAACCGGGGAGCTGTTTTTT; CDR3aa: CASSLSTGQTGELFF
d_gene: -; j_gene: TRBJ2-5; v_gene: TRBV28; abundance: few; CDR3nt: TGTGCCAGCAGCACAATACGACAAGAGACCCAGTACTTC; CDR3aa: CASSTIRQETQYF
d_gene: -; j_gene: TRBJ2-1; v_gene: TRBV6-5; abundance: -; CDR3nt: TGTGCCAGCAGTTACCCTTATACTGGGCAGTTCTTC; CDR3aa: CASSYPYTGQFF